The 12 T cell receptor beta chains reported below all come from one sample, sequenced in a study of T cells in Graves' hyperthyroidism and ophthalmopathy. Amplified TCR beta CDR3 regions derived from RNA transcripts. First-round RT-PCR with HTBI primers amplified the TCR CDR3 region. TCRdb re-called the multiplex PCR reads through MiXCR, storing one row per CDR3 protein. Here the sample spans hundreds of thousands of distinct CDR3 sequences, about 20% being singletons. Sample: blood. The receptors here all came from a man between 40 and 49 years old with Graves' ophthalmopathy.

This clonotype showed up just a few times. This chain links TRBV3-1 with TRBJ2-1; the D is unclear. The CDR3 extends over 13 amino acids. Trimming left V 0 bases short and J 10 bases short, with 10 bases between. The germline gives CDR1 LGHDT, CDR2 YNNKEL (reference sequence). CDR3 sequence (DNA): TGTGCCAGCAGCCAAGATATGGGCAGGGAGCAGTTCTTC. It yields the protein CASSQDMGREQFF.

The chain uses TRBV20-1 and TRBJ1-2; 7 bases line up with TRBD1. Germline V CDR1 and CDR2: DFQATT, SNEGSKA (reference sequence). This CDR3 comprises 16 residues. With 2 bases clipped from V and 7 bases from J, the junction kept 16 bases outside the gene matches. In DNA, the CDR3 is TGCAGTGCTAGACCTTGGGGGACAGAACTCTATGGTGGCTACACCTTC. Translated, it gives CSARPWGTELYGGYTF.

This clonotype was seen a few times. The J gene is TRBJ2-1, the V gene TRBV28; D is ambiguous. The CDR3 consists of 12 residues. V was pared by 1 base and J by 9 bases, with 7 bases between. Germline assignment: CDR1 MDHEN and CDR2 SYDVKM. CDR3 sequence (DNA): TGTGCCAGCAGTTTATTCGGCCGTGAGCAGTTCTTC. It translates to CASSLFGREQFF.

This clonotype appeared many times. V and J are TRBV6-2 or TRBV6-3 and TRBJ2-7, with TRBD2 identical over 9 bases. Germline V gene sequence: CDR1 MNHEY, CDR2 SVGEGT. The CDR3 length is 15 residues. With V trimmed by 5 bases and J by 2 bases, 7 bases remained unmatched. CDR3 DNA sequence: TGTGCCAGCAGTCCTATGCGGGAGGGCCCCTACGAGCAGTACTTC. Translation gives CASSPMREGPYEQYF.

The CDR3 loop is CAIQGETETQYF. In DNA form, the CDR3 reads TGTGCCATCCAGGGTGAGACAGAGACCCAGTACTTC. This chain links TRBV6-1 with TRBJ2-5; TRBD1 might be the D (5 bases). Germline V gene sequence: CDR1 MNHNS, CDR2 SASEGT. The CDR3 is 12 amino acids. V lost 10 bases and J 4 bases, leaving 13 bases between the germline ends.

The rearrangement links TRBV7-3 to TRBJ2-7, with D perhaps being TRBD1 or TRBD2 (6 bases each). This CDR3 has 14 amino acids. Germline V gives CDR1 SGHTA, CDR2 FQGTGA. Trimming took off 5 bases at V and 0 bases at J, with 11 bases between the two ends. Written as DNA, the CDR3 is TGTGCCAGCAGCCGAGGGGGGAACTCCTACGAGCAGTACTTC. It codes for CASSRGGNSYEQYF. Filled out from reference TRBV7-3 and TRBJ2-7, the complete variable domain reads GAGVSQTPSNKVTEKGKYVELRCDPISGHTALYWYRQSLGQGPEFLIYFQGTGAADDSGLPNDRFFAVRPEGSVSTLKIQRTERGDSAVYLCASSRGGNSYEQYFGPGTRLTVT.

The rearrangement uses TRBV3-1 and TRBJ1-5; D might be TRBD1 (5 bases). There are 14 residues in the CDR3. The ends were cut back, 1 base at V and 9 bases at J, with 13 bases in the middle. Per the germline V gene, CDR1 is LGHDT and CDR2 is YNNKEL (reference sequence). The CDR3 sequence is CASSQGGRARPQHF. The CDR3 nucleotides read TGTGCCAGCAGCCAAGGGGGCAGGGCAAGGCCCCAGCATTTT.

This chain uses TRBV20-1 with TRBJ1-2; the D is unclear. Trimming took 3 bases from V and 1 from J, leaving 9 bases between them. This CDR3 contains 13 residues. CDR1 DFQATT and CDR2 SNEGSKA come from the germline V gene (reference sequence). The CDR3, as DNA: TGCAGTGCTAGCTTGGCTTTTAACTATGGCTACACCTTC. Amino acid sequence: CSASLAFNYGYTF.

This chain links TRBV27 with TRBJ2-7; D gene ambiguous. The germline CDR1 and CDR2 sequences are MNHEY and SMNVEV (reference sequence). Trimming pared 0 bases from V and 1 base from J, leaving 13 bases between. The CDR3 totals 16 residues. CDR3 in DNA: TGTGCCAGCAGTTTATCGAAGGTATGGGGATCCTACGAGCAGTACTTC. This gives the protein CASSLSKVWGSYEQYF.

This chain links TRBV3-1 with TRBJ1-6, with no clear D. CDR1 LGHDT and CDR2 YNNKEL come from the germline V gene (reference sequence). The CDR3 is made up of 13 amino acids. Trimming left V 2 bases short and J 10 bases short, with 9 bases between. CDR3 sequence (DNA): TGTGCCAGCAGCCAAAGGACTGGATCACCCCTCCACTTT. This sequence encodes CASSQRTGSPLHF. Full variable domain (missing parts from reference TRBV3-1 and TRBJ1-6): DTAVSQTPKYLVTQMGNDKSIKCEQNLGHDTMYWYKQDSKKFLKIMFSYNNKELIINETVPNRFSPKSPDKAHLNLHINSLELGDSAVYFCASSQRTGSPLHFGNGTRLTVT.

This sequence joins TRBV18 and TRBJ1-1, with TRBD1 matching over 7 bases. The CDR3 runs to 14 residues. Per the germline V gene, CDR1 is KGHSH and CDR2 is LQKENI. J gave up 0 bases and V 5 bases, and 3 bases lay outside the gene matches. In DNA form, the CDR3 reads TGTGCCAGCTCAACTACAGGGGTGAACACTGAAGCTTTCTTT. Its protein product is CASSTTGVNTEAFF.

The sample holds a few counts of this clonotype. The gene calls are TRBV10-2 and TRBJ2-7; D gene uncertain. The CDR3 extends over 14 amino acids. The V gene lost 8 bases and the J gene lost 2 bases, with 16 bases spanning the gap. CDR1 and CDR2 (germline): WSHSY, SAAADI. CDR3 in amino acids: CASLVPRAPYEQYF. In DNA, the CDR3 is TGCGCCAGCTTGGTCCCCCGAGCCCCCTACGAGCAGTACTTC.